This is a list of T cell receptor beta chains from one sample in a study of shared clonotypes between healthy human individuals. Here immunoSEQ multiplex PCR was the method, and the copy in TCRdb shows in-frame clones only, minus some. This table holds a few million clones, 90% to 95% found once. Sequenced input: naive CD4+ T cells from PBMCs. The receptors here all came from a man younger than 30 in good health. Some clones in this sample may be carry-over from other donors' samples. CDR3s include the opening cysteine and the closing phenylalanine or tryptophan. Fields, in order: V gene, clone size, J gene, D gene, CDR3 protein, CDR3 DNA. A D gene is named only where the DNA matches it firmly. The listing skips clone size in some rows; elsewhere it reads once, few, many or a size class.

v_call: TRBV10-3; clone_size: .; j_call: TRBJ1-5; d_call: .; cdr3_aa: CAIRSGEGNQPQHF; cdr3_nt: TGTGCCATCAGATCCGGGGAGGGCAATCAGCCCCAGCATTTT
v_call: TRBV7-9; clone_size: .; j_call: TRBJ1-2; d_call: TRBD1; cdr3_aa: CASSSQGAASGYTF; cdr3_nt: TGTGCCAGCAGCTCTCAGGGGGCAGCTTCCGGCTACACCTTC
v_call: TRBV19; clone_size: .; j_call: TRBJ1-1; d_call: TRBD1; cdr3_aa: CASSTNRGSMNTEAFF; cdr3_nt: TGTGCCAGTAGTACTAACAGGGGATCAATGAACACTGAAGCTTTCTTT
v_call: TRBV18; clone_size: .; j_call: TRBJ1-5; d_call: TRBD1; cdr3_aa: CASSPRDREDLYSNQPQHF; cdr3_nt: TGTGCCAGCTCACCCCGGGACAGAGAGGACCTCTATAGCAATCAGCCCCAGCATTTT
v_call: TRBV6-1; clone_size: .; j_call: TRBJ1-2; d_call: .; cdr3_aa: CASRLGTGLYGYTF; cdr3_nt: TGTGCCAGCAGGTTGGGAACAGGGCTCTATGGCTACACCTTC
v_call: TRBV9; clone_size: .; j_call: TRBJ1-1; d_call: .; cdr3_aa: CASTKTPSLNTEAFF; cdr3_nt: TGTGCCAGCACCAAAACGCCTAGCTTGAACACTGAAGCTTTCTTT
v_call: TRBV15; clone_size: once; j_call: TRBJ1-1; d_call: .; cdr3_aa: CATSSLTVNTEAFF; cdr3_nt: TGTGCCACCAGCAGTTTGACGGTGAACACTGAAGCTTTCTTT
v_call: TRBV6-5; clone_size: few; j_call: TRBJ2-7; d_call: .; cdr3_aa: CASSYKLSYEQYF; cdr3_nt: TGTGCCAGCAGTTACAAGCTCTCCTACGAGCAGTACTTC
v_call: TRBV7-2; clone_size: .; j_call: TRBJ2-7; d_call: .; cdr3_aa: CASRPGGMGEQYF; cdr3_nt: TGTGCCAGCAGACCCGGCGGGATGGGGGAGCAGTACTTC
v_call: TRBV5-6; clone_size: .; j_call: TRBJ2-3; d_call: .; cdr3_aa: CASSLGPQGPDTQYF; cdr3_nt: TGTGCCAGCAGCTTGGGTCCGCAGGGTCCAGATACGCAGTATTTT
v_call: TRBV5-1; clone_size: .; j_call: TRBJ1-1; d_call: .; cdr3_aa: CASSLLPANTEAFF; cdr3_nt: TGCGCCAGCAGCCTCCTACCCGCAAACACTGAAGCTTTCTTT
v_call: TRBV27; clone_size: .; j_call: TRBJ2-3; d_call: .; cdr3_aa: CASSSLSGGSADTQYF; cdr3_nt: TGTGCCAGCAGTTCCCTAAGCGGAGGGAGCGCAGATACGCAGTATTTT
v_call: TRBV7-9; clone_size: .; j_call: TRBJ2-5; d_call: .; cdr3_aa: CASSLERVQETQYF; cdr3_nt: TGTGCCAGCAGCTTAGAGAGGGTCCAAGAGACCCAGTACTTC
v_call: TRBV4-3; clone_size: .; j_call: TRBJ2-2; d_call: .; cdr3_aa: CASSRIQGASTGELFF; cdr3_nt: TGCGCCAGCAGCCGGATTCAGGGCGCGAGCACCGGGGAGCTGTTTTTT
v_call: TRBV18; clone_size: .; j_call: TRBJ2-3; d_call: TRBD2; cdr3_aa: CASSPPLAGGVTDTQYF; cdr3_nt: TGTGCCAGCTCACCCCCATTAGCGGGAGGGGTCACAGATACGCAGTATTTT
v_call: TRBV28; clone_size: .; j_call: TRBJ2-7; d_call: .; cdr3_aa: CASRLSRVGEQYF; cdr3_nt: TGTGCCAGCAGGTTGTCAAGGGTGGGCGAGCAGTACTTC
v_call: TRBV7-9; clone_size: .; j_call: TRBJ1-3; d_call: .; cdr3_aa: CASSLGSSGNTIYF; cdr3_nt: TGTGCCAGCAGCTTGGGGAGCTCTGGAAACACCATATATTTT
v_call: TRBV27; clone_size: .; j_call: TRBJ2-7; d_call: .; cdr3_aa: CASSLNGRGREQYF; cdr3_nt: TGTGCCAGCAGTTTAAATGGCAGGGGAAGAGAGCAGTACTTC
v_call: TRBV2; clone_size: few; j_call: TRBJ1-1; d_call: .; cdr3_aa: CASSDWRDGGAFF; cdr3_nt: TGTGCCAGCAGTGATTGGAGGGATGGGGGGGCTTTCTTT
v_call: TRBV27; clone_size: .; j_call: TRBJ1-3; d_call: .; cdr3_aa: CASSFLAGNTIYF; cdr3_nt: TGTGCCAGCAGTTTCTTGGCTGGAAACACCATATATTTT
v_call: TRBV5-4; clone_size: .; j_call: TRBJ2-3; d_call: .; cdr3_aa: CASSLARNTDTQYF; cdr3_nt: TGTGCCAGCAGCTTGGCTAGAAACACAGATACGCAGTATTTT
v_call: TRBV7-9; clone_size: .; j_call: TRBJ2-5; d_call: .; cdr3_aa: CASSLGWVETQYF; cdr3_nt: TGTGCCAGCAGCTTAGGTTGGGTAGAGACCCAGTACTTC
v_call: TRBV4-2; clone_size: .; j_call: TRBJ2-5; d_call: TRBD2; cdr3_aa: CASSQEGLAGDETQYF; cdr3_nt: TGTGCCAGCAGCCAAGAGGGGCTAGCGGGAGATGAGACCCAGTACTTC
v_call: TRBV5-4; clone_size: .; j_call: TRBJ2-2; d_call: TRBD1; cdr3_aa: CASSLIVGTGNTGELFF; cdr3_nt: TGTGCCAGCAGTTTAATAGTTGGGACAGGGAACACCGGGGAGCTGTTTTTT
v_call: TRBV9; clone_size: .; j_call: TRBJ2-2; d_call: .; cdr3_aa: CASSVSTVTGELFF; cdr3_nt: TGTGCCAGCAGCGTATCGACAGTCACCGGGGAGCTGTTTTTT
v_call: TRBV28; clone_size: .; j_call: TRBJ2-4; d_call: .; cdr3_aa: CASNPNENKNIQYF; cdr3_nt: TGTGCTTCCAACCCTAACGAAAACAAAAACATTCAGTACTTC
v_call: TRBV10-2; clone_size: .; j_call: TRBJ2-7; d_call: .; cdr3_aa: CASSESGGLYEQYF; cdr3_nt: TGCGCCAGCAGTGAGTCAGGCGGCCTCTACGAGCAGTACTTC
v_call: TRBV9; clone_size: .; j_call: TRBJ1-3; d_call: TRBD1; cdr3_aa: CASSTSTGFPGNTIYF; cdr3_nt: TGTGCCAGCAGCACTTCGACAGGGTTCCCCGGAAACACCATATATTTT
v_call: TRBV7-9; clone_size: .; j_call: TRBJ2-1; d_call: TRBD2; cdr3_aa: CASSLWAGESEQFF; cdr3_nt: TGTGCCAGCAGCTTATGGGCGGGAGAGAGTGAGCAGTTCTTC
v_call: TRBV5-5; clone_size: .; j_call: TRBJ1-5; d_call: .; cdr3_aa: CASSFFGQPQHF; cdr3_nt: TGTGCCAGCAGCTTTTTCGGCCAGCCCCAGCATTTT
v_call: TRBV7-9; clone_size: few; j_call: TRBJ1-3; d_call: .; cdr3_aa: CASTSGSGNTIYF; cdr3_nt: TGTGCCAGCACCTCGGGGTCTGGAAACACCATATATTTT
v_call: TRBV2; clone_size: .; j_call: TRBJ2-5; d_call: TRBD1; cdr3_aa: CASSRQGTQYF; cdr3_nt: TGTGCCAGCAGTAGACAGGGGACCCAGTACTTC
v_call: TRBV28; clone_size: .; j_call: TRBJ2-7; d_call: .; cdr3_aa: CASRRQGPSSYEQYF; cdr3_nt: TGTGCCAGCAGACGTCAGGGGCCCAGCTCCTACGAGCAGTACTTC
v_call: TRBV27; clone_size: .; j_call: TRBJ1-2; d_call: TRBD1; cdr3_aa: CASSFHTGTGIIGYTF; cdr3_nt: TGTGCCAGCAGTTTCCACACGGGGACAGGGATTATCGGCTACACCTTC
v_call: TRBV28; clone_size: .; j_call: TRBJ1-5; d_call: TRBD1; cdr3_aa: CASSYGQGRYQPQHF; cdr3_nt: TGTGCCAGCAGTTACGGACAGGGACGGTATCAGCCCCAGCATTTT
v_call: TRBV7-3; clone_size: .; j_call: TRBJ2-2; d_call: .; cdr3_aa: CASSAGQSNTGELFF; cdr3_nt: TGTGCCAGCAGCGCCGGGCAGTCGAACACCGGGGAGCTGTTTTTT
v_call: TRBV5-4; clone_size: .; j_call: TRBJ2-1; d_call: .; cdr3_aa: CASSLVRGYNEQFF; cdr3_nt: TGTGCCAGCAGCTTGGTTAGGGGGTACAATGAGCAGTTCTTC
v_call: TRBV28; clone_size: .; j_call: TRBJ2-3; d_call: TRBD2; cdr3_aa: CATQTSGSPDTQYF; cdr3_nt: TGTGCCACCCAGACTAGCGGGAGCCCAGATACGCAGTATTTT
v_call: TRBV5-4; clone_size: once; j_call: TRBJ2-3; d_call: TRBD2; cdr3_aa: CASSRAGREGRTDTQYF; cdr3_nt: TGTGCCAGCAGCAGGGCGGGGCGGGAGGGCCGCACAGATACGCAGTATTTT
v_call: TRBV5-1; clone_size: .; j_call: TRBJ2-3; d_call: .; cdr3_aa: CASSLAEQNTQYF; cdr3_nt: TGCGCCAGCAGCTTGGCCGAGCAGAATACGCAGTATTTT
v_call: TRBV28; clone_size: .; j_call: TRBJ2-7; d_call: .; cdr3_aa: CASTPDTGLTRTYEQYF; cdr3_nt: TGTGCCAGCACCCCCGATACGGGCCTAACCCGAACCTACGAGCAGTACTTC
v_call: TRBV5-1; clone_size: .; j_call: TRBJ1-2; d_call: .; cdr3_aa: CASSLFGDYGYTF; cdr3_nt: TGCGCCAGCAGCTTGTTCGGCGACTATGGCTACACCTTC
v_call: TRBV7-9; clone_size: .; j_call: TRBJ2-4; d_call: .; cdr3_aa: CASSLAGRRPYF; cdr3_nt: TGTGCCAGCAGCTTAGCGGGACGGAGACCGTACTTC
v_call: TRBV10-3; clone_size: once; j_call: TRBJ2-3; d_call: .; cdr3_aa: CAIRERTGTDTQYF; cdr3_nt: TGTGCCATCAGGGAAAGGACAGGCACAGATACGCAGTATTTT
v_call: TRBV5-5; clone_size: .; j_call: TRBJ2-3; d_call: TRBD2; cdr3_aa: CASRLRDYPGDTQYF; cdr3_nt: TGTGCCAGCAGGCTGAGGGACTACCCTGGAGATACGCAGTATTTT
v_call: TRBV7-2; clone_size: .; j_call: TRBJ2-7; d_call: .; cdr3_aa: CASSPRLGGSYEQYF; cdr3_nt: TGTGCCAGCAGCCCCCGGTTAGGGGGCTCCTACGAGCAGTACTTC
v_call: TRBV9; clone_size: .; j_call: TRBJ2-7; d_call: TRBD2; cdr3_aa: CASSAAGGSYEQYF; cdr3_nt: TGTGCCAGCAGCGCTGCGGGGGGGTCCTACGAGCAGTACTTC
v_call: TRBV5-5; clone_size: .; j_call: TRBJ1-1; d_call: TRBD1; cdr3_aa: CASRRGYRGRGTEAFF; cdr3_nt: TGTGCCAGCAGGAGAGGTTACAGGGGGCGGGGGACTGAAGCTTTCTTT
v_call: TRBV14; clone_size: once; j_call: TRBJ2-5; d_call: .; cdr3_aa: CASSRGGLETQYF; cdr3_nt: TGTGCCAGCAGCCGGGGGGGCCTGGAGACCCAGTACTTC
v_call: TRBV6-5; clone_size: .; j_call: TRBJ2-7; d_call: TRBD1; cdr3_aa: CASSFGQGPTYEQYF; cdr3_nt: TGTGCCAGCAGTTTCGGACAGGGGCCAACCTACGAGCAGTACTTC
v_call: TRBV28; clone_size: once; j_call: TRBJ2-3; d_call: .; cdr3_aa: CASSLGGTQYF; cdr3_nt: TGTGCCAGCAGTTTAGGGGGTACGCAGTATTTT
v_call: TRBV15; clone_size: few; j_call: TRBJ1-5; d_call: .; cdr3_aa: CATSRGNQPQHF; cdr3_nt: TGTGCCACCAGCAGAGGGAATCAGCCCCAGCATTTT